This passage covers 6 T cell receptor beta chains from one sample sequenced in a study of T cell responses to AZD1222 COVID-19 vaccine. The data were produced by immunoSEQ multiplex PCR, yet TCRdb's version contains in-frame clones alone and is incomplete. The sample lists about 120,000 clones, approximately 90% occurring once. Source: peripheral blood, taken 28 days after the second AZD1222 dose. All receptors derive from an adult who received the AZD1222 COVID-19 vaccine.

The J gene is TRBJ2-1, the V gene TRBV6-5; unclear D gene. The ends were cut back, 8 bases at V and 10 bases at J, with 18 bases in the middle. CDR1 and CDR2 from the germline V gene are MNHEY and SVGAGI. The CDR3 consists of 13 residues. The CDR3 reads CASGQLIQPEQFF. The CDR3 region has the DNA TGTGCCAGCGGTCAGCTAATTCAGCCAGAGCAGTTCTTC.

This clone was observed a single time. The chain is built from TRBV4-1 and TRBJ2-7, with D tentatively TRBD2 (6 bases). The CDR3 is 13 amino acids. Trimming took off 4 bases at V and 2 bases at J, with 9 bases between the two ends. CDR1 is MGHRA, CDR2 YSYEKL, per germline. CDR3 protein: CASSLGLTYEQYF. CDR3 bases: TGCGCCAGCAGCCTCGGACTAACCTACGAGCAGTACTTC.

CDR3 amino acids: CASSFYVGSQRRANYGYTF. CDR3 DNA sequence: TGTGCCAGCAGCTTTTACGTGGGATCGCAGAGGAGAGCTAACTATGGCTACACCTTC. The chain links TRBV11-2 to TRBJ1-2, with D unclear. The CDR3 is made up of 19 amino acids. Germline V CDR1 and CDR2: SGHAT, FQNNGV. V dropped 3 bases and J dropped 0 bases, with 23 bases sitting between them.

This clone has just one count. Mismatch with germline at one junction end may stem from a read error. The chain is built from TRBV5-4 and TRBJ2-5; 14 bases align to TRBD2. Germline CDR1 reads SGHNT; CDR2 reads YYREEE (reference sequence). This CDR3 is 15 amino acids long. CDR3 amino acids: CASRLGLAGVETQYF. CDR3 bases: TGTGCCAGCAGATTGGGACTAGCGGGAGTGGAGACCCAGTACTTC.

The chain is built from TRBV20-1 and TRBJ1-2; D may be TRBD1 (6 bases). Trimming removed 8 bases from V and 3 bases from J, with 10 bases in between. This CDR3 has 11 residues. Germline V gene data show CDR1 as DFQATT and CDR2 as SNEGSKA (reference sequence). The CDR3 spells CSTGGYYGYTF. CDR3 nucleotides: TGCAGTACCGGGGGCTACTATGGCTACACCTTC.

The chain combines TRBV5-1 with TRBJ2-2; a possible D gene is TRBD2 (5 bases). V was pared by 3 bases and J by 10 bases, with 16 bases between. The CDR3 covers 14 residues. CDR1 is SGHRS, CDR2 YFSETQ, per germline. CDR3 sequence: CASSSLEAASELFF. CDR3 nucleotide sequence: TGCGCCAGCAGCTCCCTGGAGGCAGCCTCGGAGCTGTTTTTT. The full variable domain, in which reference TRBV5-1 and TRBJ2-2 provide the parts outside the CDR3, is KAGVTQTPRYLIKTRGQQVTLSCSPISGHRSVSWYQQTPGQGLQFLFEYFSETQRNKGNFPGRFSGRQFSNSRSEMNVSTLELGDSALYLCASSSLEAASELFFGEGSRLTVL.